The 5 T cell receptor beta chains given below trace back to one sample, sequenced in a study of post-analysis software for immune sequencing data. Which antigens these TCRs recognize remains unknown. Included in the TCR beta cDNA libraries were unique molecular identifiers. Each CDR3 protein is one row after TCRdb ran MiXCR on the PCR reads. The sample carries about 680,000 distinct CDR3 sequences, 59% recorded once. Study-wide results and limits: Several TRBV segments were more frequent in patients than controls; TRBV5-6, TRBV5-1 and TRBV20-1 belonged to this group.

Sequenced input: blood. The origin of the receptors is a girl aged 2 to 10 with multiple sclerosis.

The gene calls are TRBV6-5 and TRBJ2-1, with 15 bases that match TRBD2. With V trimmed by 2 bases and J by 8 bases, 16 bases remained unmatched. This CDR3 is 20 amino acids long. CDR1 is MNHEY and CDR2 is SVGAGI in the germline V gene. The CDR3, as DNA: TGTGCCAGCAGTTACCCTAAGGGACTAGCGGGAGGAAGGACTTTGGATGAGCAGTTCTTC. Translated, it gives CASSYPKGLAGGRTLDEQFF.

This chain links TRBV6-2 or TRBV6-3 with TRBJ1-2, with unresolved D. Germline V CDR1 and CDR2: MNHEY, SVGEGT. V lost 7 bases and J 4 bases, leaving 13 bases between the germline ends. This CDR3 region has 13 residues. The CDR3 DNA is TGTGCCAGCAATCTGGGGTGGATCTATGGCTACACCTTC. Translating gives CASNLGWIYGYTF.

This clonotype has just a few counts. V is TRBV5-1 and J is TRBJ2-7; 7 nucleotides match TRBD1. V shed 0 bases, J shed 0 bases, and the junction held 9 bases outside the gene matches. Germline loops: CDR1 SGHRS, CDR2 YFSETQ. This CDR3 has 17 amino acids. The CDR3 DNA sequence: TGCGCCAGCAGCTTGGCCGGCTCTACAGGGGTCTCCTACGAGCAGTACTTC. Translated, it gives CASSLAGSTGVSYEQYF.

The CDR3 protein is CSARQGANEQFF. For the CDR3, the DNA is TGCAGCGCCAGACAGGGGGCGAATGAGCAGTTCTTC. The chain joins TRBV29-1 to TRBJ2-1; 10 nucleotides agree with TRBD1. The V and J ends lost 7 bases and 7 bases, in that order; junction bases with no gene match: 4. The CDR3 runs to 12 residues. The germline gives CDR1 SQVTM, CDR2 ANQGSEA.

This clonotype was picked up a small number of times. The genes are TRBV4-3 and TRBJ2-1, with a possible D match to TRBD1 (6 bases). The CDR3 runs 14 residues. V was clipped by 0 bases and J by 12 bases, with 15 bases between them. Germline values: CDR1 LGHNA, CDR2 YSLEER. CDR3 region: CASSQDLSARGQFF. CDR3 sequence (DNA): TGCGCCAGCAGCCAAGATTTGTCGGCCAGGGGGCAGTTCTTC.